Shown below are 12 T cell receptor beta chains from a single sample sequenced in a study of T cells in Graves' hyperthyroidism and ophthalmopathy. The TCR beta CDR3 regions underwent amplification using RNA transcripts as the source. HTBI primers drove first-round RT-PCR of the TCR CDR3. A single record per CDR3 protein comes from TCRdb applying MiXCR to the multiplex PCR reads. The sample has hundreds of thousands of distinct CDR3 sequences, 38% seen once; the top ten hold 8.9%. Sequencing was carried out using blood. These receptors were taken from a young man with Graves' hyperthyroidism.

This chain links TRBV7-8 with TRBJ1-2, with D uncertain. Germline lookup yields CDR1 SGHVS and CDR2 FQNEAQ. This CDR3 region has 14 residues. Trimming stripped 4 bases from V and 2 bases from J, with 11 bases between. CDR3 sequence (DNA): TGTGCCAGCAGCTCGACTAGCGGGAACTATGGCTACACCTTC. Translation gives CASSSTSGNYGYTF.

In its sample, this clonotype was seen a few times. One junction end does not reproduce the germline sequence, and a read error may be involved. The chain uses TRBV9 and TRBJ2-7; 10 positions match TRBD1. The CDR3 contains 15 residues. Per the germline V gene, CDR1 is SGDLS and CDR2 is YYNGEE. This CDR3 reads CASSPGTGVLYEQYF. As DNA, the CDR3 is TGCGCCAGCAGCCCAGGGACAGGGGTCCTCTACGAGCAGTACTTC.

This clonotype was seen a handful of times. DNA of the CDR3: TGTGCCAGCAGCTTAGACTATAATTCCTATAATTCACCCCTCCACTTT. Its protein product is CASSLDYNSYNSPLHF. V usage is TRBV7-2 and J usage is TRBJ1-6, with D unclear. Trimming cost V 1 base and J 1 base, with 8 bases left between them. Germline-derived CDR1 and CDR2 are SGHTA and FQGNSA. The CDR3 covers 16 residues.

This clonotype was observed a few times. The V and J genes are TRBV15 and TRBJ2-2; 8 positions match TRBD2. CDR1 LNHNV and CDR2 YYDKDF come from the germline V gene (reference sequence). This CDR3 comprises 16 residues. Germline trimming cut 4 bases from V and 4 bases from J; bases unmatched to any gene: 8. The CDR3 DNA reads as TGTGCCACCAGCAACGCGGGGGGCCCCCCCACCGGGGAGCTGTTTTTT. Protein sequence: CATSNAGGPPTGELFF.

Notes on this clonotype: Given the absence of the conserved phenylalanine or tryptophan at the CDR3 end, a read error is likely. It is unclear where the CDR3 begins or ends on the DNA, so no DNA is shown, and the CDR3 is as TCRdb lists it. The chain employs TRBV7-9 and TRBJ2-6; TRBD1 is the table's D call and was not checked against the DNA. The CDR3 is 10 amino acids long, termini counted. Germline CDR1 SEHNR, CDR2 FQNEAQ (reference sequence). The CDR3 sequence is CASRGTGSNT.

The rearrangement uses TRBV7-9 and TRBJ2-6; D gene uncertain. CDR3 length equals 15 residues. V lost 6 bases, J lost 0 bases, and 9 bases lay in between. CDR1 is SEHNR and CDR2 is FQNEAQ in the germline V gene (reference sequence). DNA for the CDR3: TGTGCCAGCAGATCCCGACACTCTGGGGCCAACGTCCTGACTTTC. This encodes CASRSRHSGANVLTF.

The chain joins TRBV29-1 to TRBJ1-2; D is undetermined. Germline V gives CDR1 SQVTM, CDR2 ANQGSEA. The V and J ends lost 8 bases and 5 bases respectively, with 12 bases between them. The CDR3 totals 11 residues. The CDR3 reads CSPERDYGYTF. The CDR3, as DNA: TGCAGCCCCGAGAGGGATTATGGCTACACCTTC.

The sample holds many counts of this clonotype. The chain uses TRBV10-3 and TRBJ1-2; D possibly corresponds to TRBD1 (6 bases). Germline CDR1 ENHRY, CDR2 SYGVKD. V shed 0 bases and J shed 6 bases, with 11 bases lying between them. The CDR3 totals 14 residues. The CDR3 loop reads CAISESTGAHGYTF. DNA of the CDR3: TGTGCCATCAGTGAGTCGACGGGGGCTCATGGCTACACCTTC.

This clonotype turned up a few times. The rearrangement joins TRBV5-1 to TRBJ2-2; D possibly corresponds to TRBD1 (8 bases). The CDR3 length is 16 residues. Looked up from germline, CDR1 is SGHRS and CDR2 is YFSETQ. Trimming shortened V by 5 bases and J by 0 bases, and 14 bases separated the two germline ends. The CDR3 is CASRGQGGTNTGELFF. CDR3 nucleotide sequence: TGCGCCAGCAGAGGACAGGGAGGGACGAACACCGGGGAGCTGTTTTTT.

This clonotype was found a few times. An end of the junction does not agree with germline; a read error may underlie this. The J gene is TRBJ1-1, the V gene TRBV10-3; a weak D match, TRBD1 (6 bases). The CDR3 is 12 amino acids. Germline V gives CDR1 ENHRY, CDR2 SYGVKD. CDR3: CASSDSKGVAFF. As DNA, the CDR3 is TGTGCCAGCAGTGACTCGAAGGGGGTCGCTTTCTTT.

On this clonotype itself: A clone one base away is much larger, so this may be a read error. J is TRBJ2-5 and V is TRBV2, with TRBD1 matching over 9 bases. The CDR3 loop spans 13 amino acids. The germline CDR1 and CDR2 sequences are SNHLY and FYNNEI. Germline trimming cut 5 bases from V and 5 bases from J; bases unmatched to any gene: 3. The CDR3 DNA reads as TGTGCCAGCAGTCGGACAGGGGTGGAGACCCAGTACTTC. Protein sequence: CASSRTGVETQYF.

As to this clonotype: Being one base from a much bigger clone, this may be a read error. The rearrangement links TRBV7-6 to TRBJ2-5; D not certain. CDR1 is SGHVS and CDR2 is FNYEAQ in the germline V gene. This CDR3 has 15 amino acids. Deletions cut 3 bases from V and 5 bases from J, with 16 bases between. Here the CDR3 reads CASSFDPASVETQYF. CDR3 nucleotide sequence: TGTGCCAGCAGCTTCGACCCGGCTAGTGTGGAGACCCAGTACTTC.